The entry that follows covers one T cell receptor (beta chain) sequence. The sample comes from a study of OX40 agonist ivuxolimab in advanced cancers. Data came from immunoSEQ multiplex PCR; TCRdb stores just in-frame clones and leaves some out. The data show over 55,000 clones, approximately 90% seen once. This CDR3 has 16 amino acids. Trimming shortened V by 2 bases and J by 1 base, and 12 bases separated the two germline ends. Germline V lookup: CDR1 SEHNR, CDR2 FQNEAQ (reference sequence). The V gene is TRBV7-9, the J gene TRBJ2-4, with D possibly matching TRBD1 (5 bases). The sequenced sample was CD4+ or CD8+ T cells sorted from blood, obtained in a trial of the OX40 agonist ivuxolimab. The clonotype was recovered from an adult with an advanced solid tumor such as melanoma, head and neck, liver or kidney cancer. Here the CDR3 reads CASSLNAGWAKNIQYF. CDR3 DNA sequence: TGTGCCAGCAGCTTAAATGCAGGGTGGGCCAAAAACATTCAGTACTTC. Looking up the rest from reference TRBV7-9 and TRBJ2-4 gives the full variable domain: DTGVSQNPRHKITKRGQNVTFRCDPISEHNRLYWYRQTLGQGPEFLTYFQNEAQLEKSRLLSDRFSAERPKGSFSTLEIQRTEQGDSAMYLCASSLNAGWAKNIQYFGAGTRLSVL.